This T cell receptor (beta chain) comes out of a study of shared clonotypes between healthy human individuals. Original processing methods: In the immunoSEQ data, sequences were junction-only and lacked quality scores, so filtering differed. The assay was immunoSEQ multiplex PCR, and TCRdb's table has in-frame clones only and misses some. V, J and clone size reflect that table, while D and trimming were determined from the DNA. Of more than 2,000,000 clones in the sample, approximately 95% are singletons; the top ten hold about 0.41%. Note on this clone: Other DNA sequences in the same sample also yield this CDR3.

Investigators divided CD4+ cells into CD45RA+ naive and CD45RA-negative memory subsets. This CDR3 is 13 amino acids long. Trimming stripped 8 bases from V and 4 bases from J, with 11 bases between. The germline gives CDR1 KGHSH, CDR2 LQKENI. The clonotype comes from a young man in good health. Some clones in this sample may be carry-over from other donors' samples. Sequencing was done on a sample of naive CD4+ T cells from PBMCs. Subset noted: CD45RA+ positively selected. The chain has TRBV18 and TRBJ1-4; D perhaps matches TRBD1 (5 bases). CDR3 sequence (DNA): TGTGCCAGCCGGACGGGACTTAATGAAAAACTGTTTTTT. Translated: CASRTGLNEKLFF.